What follows are 24 T cell receptor beta chains derived from one specimen sequenced in a study of shared clonotypes between healthy human individuals. Clones were read by immunoSEQ multiplex PCR, and TCRdb kept only the in-frame ones, dropping some. The sample shows millions of clones, around nine tenths of them seen only once. The source material was naive CD4+ T cells sorted from blood. Specified subset: CD45RA+ positively selected. The origin of the receptors is a man aged 18 to 30 in good health.

This clone has just one count. The J gene is TRBJ2-7, the V gene TRBV28, with 7 positions matching TRBD1. The germline V gene has CDR1 MDHEN and CDR2 SYDVKM. This CDR3 has 16 residues. J was trimmed by 5 bases and V by 4 bases; bases with no gene match: 14. CDR3: CASSSTGAPTDHEQYF. CDR3 coding DNA: TGTGCCAGCAGTTCCACAGGGGCCCCGACCGACCACGAGCAGTACTTC.

V gene TRBV28 combines with J gene TRBJ1-6; tentative D call: TRBD1 (6 bases). Trimming shortened V by 7 bases and J by 3 bases, and 19 bases separated the two germline ends. The CDR3 consists of 17 residues. Germline lookup yields CDR1 MDHEN and CDR2 SYDVKM. The CDR3 sequence is CASIQPSLDSYNSPLHF. DNA for the CDR3: TGTGCCAGCATCCAGCCTTCGCTGGACAGCTATAATTCACCCCTCCACTTT.

This sequence joins TRBV5-1 and TRBJ2-7; no firm D call. V gave up 0 bases and J gave up 9 bases, with 10 bases separating them. The CDR3 runs to 12 residues. CDR1 is SGHRS and CDR2 is YFSETQ in the germline V gene. CDR3 protein: CASSLDQPPQYF. The DNA for the CDR3 is TGCGCCAGCAGCTTGGACCAGCCCCCGCAGTACTTC. Complete variable domain (other parts from reference TRBV5-1 and TRBJ2-7): KAGVTQTPRYLIKTRGQQVTLSCSPISGHRSVSWYQQTPGQGLQFLFEYFSETQRNKGNFPGRFSGRQFSNSRSEMNVSTLELGDSALYLCASSLDQPPQYFGPGTRLTVT.

The chain carries TRBV2 and TRBJ1-2; D uncertain. There are 15 residues in the CDR3. Between the trimmed V and J ends, which lost 9 bases and 4 bases, there was a span of 21 bases. Per the germline V gene, CDR1 is SNHLY and CDR2 is FYNNEI. CDR3 bases: TGTGCCAGTAGAGACCGTGGACTCTACTTCTATGGCTACACCTTC. Protein: CASRDRGLYFYGYTF.

The gene calls are TRBV5-1 and TRBJ2-5; 11 nucleotides agree with TRBD2. Germline CDR1 reads SGHRS; CDR2 reads YFSETQ. This CDR3 region has 15 residues. The ends lost 1 base at V and 5 bases at J; junction bases unmatched: 4. CDR3 sequence reads: CASSLTSGGPETQYF. CDR3 coding DNA: TGCGCCAGCAGCTTGACTAGCGGGGGACCTGAGACCCAGTACTTC.

This clone was observed once. The rearrangement links TRBV9 to TRBJ2-3; no definite D call. The germline CDR1 and CDR2 sequences are SGDLS and YYNGEE. Trimming pared 3 bases from V and 4 bases from J, leaving 9 bases between. The length of the CDR3 is 13 residues. CDR3 sequence (DNA): TGTGCCAGCAGCGAGACCCGGGCAGATACGCAGTATTTT. Translated: CASSETRADTQYF.

This chain connects TRBV28 to TRBJ1-2; 7 bases fit TRBD1. Germline trimming cut 6 bases from V and 3 bases from J; bases unmatched to any gene: 4. The CDR3 sequence is 13 residues long. The germline gives CDR1 MDHEN, CDR2 SYDVKM. CDR3 sequence: CASRHRGYYGYTF. In nucleotides, the CDR3 is TGTGCCAGCAGGCACAGGGGTTACTATGGCTACACCTTC.

The CDR3 reads CASSPLDNGQPQHF. In nucleotides, the CDR3 is TGTGCCAGTAGTCCCCTGGATAATGGTCAGCCCCAGCATTTT. The chain joins TRBV19 to TRBJ1-5; no clear D gene. Looked up from germline, CDR1 is LNHDA and CDR2 is SQIVND (reference sequence). This CDR3 has 14 residues. Trimming took 5 bases from V and 6 from J, leaving 14 bases between them.

This chain links TRBV7-3 with TRBJ2-3, with D maybe TRBD1 (5 bases). V was pared by 5 bases and J by 7 bases, with 13 bases between. This CDR3 has 13 residues. The V gene's germline CDR1 is SGHTA and CDR2 FQGTGA. In DNA form, the CDR3 reads TGTGCCAGCAGCCCCCTGGGGCGGAATACGCAGTATTTT. Protein sequence: CASSPLGRNTQYF.

The chain links TRBV4-3 to TRBJ2-7, with D maybe TRBD2 (5 bases). Per the germline V gene, CDR1 is LGHNA and CDR2 is YSLEER. V shed 0 bases and J shed 4 bases, with 13 bases lying between them. The CDR3 spans 15 residues. Here the CDR3 reads CASSQEAGGGYEQYF. The CDR3, as DNA: TGCGCCAGCAGCCAAGAGGCAGGCGGCGGGTACGAGCAGTACTTC.

This clone showed up just once. The gene calls are TRBV5-1 and TRBJ2-5; D is ambiguous. Trimming cost V 0 bases and J 4 bases, with 13 bases left between them. Germline lookup yields CDR1 SGHRS and CDR2 YFSETQ. The CDR3 is made up of 15 amino acids. The CDR3 is CASSLGDTLRETQYF. In DNA, the CDR3 is TGCGCCAGCAGCTTGGGCGACACCTTACGAGAGACCCAGTACTTC.

The chain carries TRBV25-1 and TRBJ2-5; D is possibly TRBD1 (5 bases). Germline loops: CDR1 MGHDK, CDR2 SYGVNS. The CDR3 has 16 amino acids. With 4 bases removed from V and 4 bases from J, the gap between germline ends came to 19 bases. For the CDR3, the DNA is TGTGCCAGCAGTGCCTTGGACACAACCCCGGCAGAGACCCAGTACTTC. It codes for CASSALDTTPAETQYF.

The chain combines TRBV5-1 with TRBJ1-3; D gene uncertain. This CDR3 contains 15 residues. Germline CDR1 reads SGHRS; CDR2 reads YFSETQ. V lost 0 bases and J lost 0, with 7 bases in between. CDR3 DNA sequence: TGCGCCAGCAGCTTGGTGTGGGGCTCTGGAAACACCATATATTTT. Protein sequence: CASSLVWGSGNTIYF.

J is TRBJ2-3 and V is TRBV11-1; the match to TRBD2 covers 11 bases. This CDR3 comprises 17 residues. With V trimmed by 3 bases and J by 3 bases, 8 bases remained unmatched. Germline CDR1 reads SGHAT; CDR2 reads FQDESV (reference sequence). The CDR3 DNA follows: TGTGCCAGCAGCTTCCTTAGCGGGGGGGCACGAACAGATACGCAGTATTTT. Translating gives CASSFLSGGARTDTQYF. The full variable domain, its missing parts supplied by reference TRBV11-1 and TRBJ2-3, is EAEVAQSPRYKITEKSQAVAFWCDPISGHATLYWYRQILGQGPELLVQFQDESVVDDSQLPKDRFSAERLKGVDSTLKIQPAELGDSAMYLCASSFLSGGARTDTQYFGPGTRLTVL.

The chain combines TRBV6-5 with TRBJ2-7; the D gene is possibly TRBD1 (6 bases). This CDR3 is 13 amino acids long. Between the trimmed V and J ends, which lost 11 bases and 6 bases, there was a span of 20 bases. CDR1 is MNHEY, CDR2 SVGAGI, per germline. CDR3: CASQGQVGAEQYF. DNA of the CDR3: TGTGCCTCTCAGGGGCAGGTTGGCGCCGAGCAGTACTTC.

This clone came up once. The chain employs TRBV18 and TRBJ2-1; D remains unclear. CDR1 and CDR2 from the germline V gene are KGHSH and LQKENI. Trimming pared 2 bases from V and 3 bases from J, leaving 8 bases between. This CDR3 spans 14 amino acids. CDR3 nucleotides: TGTGCCAGCTCACCAGGTAGCATCTACAATGAGCAGTTCTTC. This translates into CASSPGSIYNEQFF.

This chain joins TRBV27 and TRBJ1-2; D is unclear. V lost 3 bases, J lost 4 bases, and 15 bases lay in between. Germline values: CDR1 MNHEY, CDR2 SMNVEV (reference sequence). There are 15 residues in the CDR3. CDR3 nucleotides: TGTGCCAGCAGTTTTGCGGCCGCACCGGCCTATGGCTACACCTTC. Its translation: CASSFAAAPAYGYTF.

The sample holds one count of this clone. CDR3 sequence reads: CASSKAGAYNEQFF. In nucleotides, the CDR3 is TGTGCCAGCAGTAAAGCGGGGGCCTACAATGAGCAGTTCTTC. The genes are TRBV11-2 and TRBJ2-1; 8 bases match TRBD2. Germline V gene data show CDR1 as SGHAT and CDR2 as FQNNGV. There are 14 residues in the CDR3. Trimming took 6 bases from V and 2 from J; bases not matched to a gene: 3.

The V and J genes are TRBV11-2 and TRBJ1-5; the D is unclear. Germline V CDR1 and CDR2: SGHAT, FQNNGV. This CDR3 contains 15 residues. V lost 0 bases and J lost 2, with 8 bases in between. This CDR3 reads CASSLDGVRNQPQHF. CDR3 DNA sequence: TGTGCCAGCAGCTTAGACGGGGTGCGCAATCAGCCCCAGCATTTT.

The CDR3 protein is CASSLASTAGNTIYF. CDR3 coding DNA: TGCGCCAGCAGCTTGGCCAGTACAGCTGGAAACACCATATATTTT. The chain uses TRBV5-1 and TRBJ1-3; D ambiguous. The CDR3 runs 15 residues. The V end was cut by 0 bases, the J end by 2 bases, with 9 bases between. The germline V gene has CDR1 SGHRS and CDR2 YFSETQ.

The chain has TRBV6-1 and TRBJ2-7, with D perhaps matching TRBD2 (5 bases). V gave up 4 bases and J gave up 0 bases, with 13 bases separating them. CDR3 length: 15 residues. Looked up from germline, CDR1 is MNHNS and CDR2 is SASEGT. CDR3 loop: CASSGGRAGSYEQYF. The DNA for the CDR3 is TGTGCCAGCAGTGGTGGAAGGGCGGGCTCCTACGAGCAGTACTTC.

This clone has a handful of counts. The chain recombines TRBV5-1 with TRBJ1-1; possibly TRBD1 for D (6 bases). Trimming took off 4 bases at V and 1 base at J, with 8 bases between the two ends. The CDR3 runs 13 residues. Germline CDR1 and CDR2: SGHRS and YFSETQ. The CDR3 region has the DNA TGCGCCAGCAGCGGGACACCGAACACTGAAGCTTTCTTT. Amino acid sequence: CASSGTPNTEAFF.

CDR3 nucleotide sequence: TGCGCCAGCAGCCCTGTCTTAGCGCAAAGCTCCTACAATGAGCAGTTCTTC. Residues: CASSPVLAQSSYNEQFF. V usage is TRBV5-1 and J usage is TRBJ2-1; tentative D call: TRBD2 (5 bases). CDR3 length: 17 amino acids. Trimming stripped 4 bases from V and 0 bases from J, with 17 bases between. Germline CDR1 SGHRS, CDR2 YFSETQ.

The rearrangement links TRBV13 to TRBJ2-3, with 9 bases matching TRBD2. The length of the CDR3 is 20 residues. V gave up 2 bases and J gave up 4 bases; unmatched junction bases: 19. The germline V gene has CDR1 PRHDT and CDR2 FYEKMQ (reference sequence). This CDR3 is CASSLFPASGANVRPDTQYF. In DNA, the CDR3 is TGTGCCAGCAGCTTATTCCCGGCTAGCGGGGCGAACGTGAGACCAGATACGCAGTATTTT.